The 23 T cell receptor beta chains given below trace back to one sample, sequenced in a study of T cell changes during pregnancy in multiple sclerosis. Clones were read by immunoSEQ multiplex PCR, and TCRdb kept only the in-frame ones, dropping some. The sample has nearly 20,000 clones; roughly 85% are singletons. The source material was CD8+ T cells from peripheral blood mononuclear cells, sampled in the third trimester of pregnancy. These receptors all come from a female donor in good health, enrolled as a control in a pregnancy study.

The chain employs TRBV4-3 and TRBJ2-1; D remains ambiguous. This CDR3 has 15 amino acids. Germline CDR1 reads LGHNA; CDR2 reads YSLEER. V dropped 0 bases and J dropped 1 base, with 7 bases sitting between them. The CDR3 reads CASSQDVESYNEQFF. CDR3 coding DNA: TGCGCCAGCAGCCAAGACGTAGAATCCTACAATGAGCAGTTCTTC.

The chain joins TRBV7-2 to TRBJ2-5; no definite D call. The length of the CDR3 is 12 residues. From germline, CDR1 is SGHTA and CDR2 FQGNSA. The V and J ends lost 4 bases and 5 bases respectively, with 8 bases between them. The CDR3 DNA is TGTGCCAGCAGCTCGTCGAGTGAGACCCAGTACTTC. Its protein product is CASSSSSETQYF.

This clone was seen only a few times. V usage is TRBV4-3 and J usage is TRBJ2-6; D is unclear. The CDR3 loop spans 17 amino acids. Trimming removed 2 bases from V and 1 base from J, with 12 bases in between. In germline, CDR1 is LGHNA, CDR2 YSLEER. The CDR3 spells CASSQLTTQSGANVLTF. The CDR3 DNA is TGCGCCAGCAGCCAACTTACTACCCAATCTGGGGCCAACGTCCTGACTTTC.

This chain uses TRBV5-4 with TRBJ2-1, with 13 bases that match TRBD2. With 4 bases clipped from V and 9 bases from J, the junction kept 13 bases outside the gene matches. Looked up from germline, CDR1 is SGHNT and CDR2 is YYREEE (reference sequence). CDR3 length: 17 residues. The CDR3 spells CASSNPTSGGSRPEQFF. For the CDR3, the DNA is TGTGCCAGCAGCAACCCGACTAGCGGGGGGTCACGCCCTGAGCAGTTCTTC.

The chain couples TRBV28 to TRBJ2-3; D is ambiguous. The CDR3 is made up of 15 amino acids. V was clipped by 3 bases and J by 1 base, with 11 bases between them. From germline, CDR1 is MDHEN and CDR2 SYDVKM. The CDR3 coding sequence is TGTGCCAGCAGTTTGTGGGCTACCCGCACAGATACGCAGTATTTT. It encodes CASSLWATRTDTQYF.

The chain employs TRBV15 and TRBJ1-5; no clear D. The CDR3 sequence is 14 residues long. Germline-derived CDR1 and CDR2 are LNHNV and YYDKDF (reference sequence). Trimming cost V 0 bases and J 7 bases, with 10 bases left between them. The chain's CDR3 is CATSRDVTYQPQHF. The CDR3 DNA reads TGTGCCACCAGCAGAGATGTAACCTACCAGCCCCAGCATTTT.

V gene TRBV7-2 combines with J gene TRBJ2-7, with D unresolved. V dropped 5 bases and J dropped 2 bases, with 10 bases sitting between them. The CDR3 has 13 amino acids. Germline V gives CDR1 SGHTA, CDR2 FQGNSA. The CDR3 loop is CASSPTPTYEQYF. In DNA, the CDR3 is TGTGCCAGCAGCCCGACTCCCACCTACGAGCAGTACTTC.

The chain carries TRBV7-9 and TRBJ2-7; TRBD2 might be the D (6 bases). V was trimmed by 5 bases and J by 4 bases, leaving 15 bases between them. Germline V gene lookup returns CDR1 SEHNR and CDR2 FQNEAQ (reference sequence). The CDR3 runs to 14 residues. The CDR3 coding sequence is TGTGCCAGCAGCCCCACCGGGACTCTTTACGAGCAGTACTTC. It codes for CASSPTGTLYEQYF.

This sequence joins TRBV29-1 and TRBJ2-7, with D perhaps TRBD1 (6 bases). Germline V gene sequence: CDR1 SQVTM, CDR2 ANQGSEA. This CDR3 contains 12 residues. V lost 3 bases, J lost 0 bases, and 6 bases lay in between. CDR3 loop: CSVEDSSYEQYF. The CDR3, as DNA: TGCAGCGTTGAGGACAGCTCCTACGAGCAGTACTTC.

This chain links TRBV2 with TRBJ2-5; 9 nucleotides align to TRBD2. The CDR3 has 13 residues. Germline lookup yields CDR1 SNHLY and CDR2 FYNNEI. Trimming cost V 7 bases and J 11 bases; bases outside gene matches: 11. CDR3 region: CASIAGGWLEQYF. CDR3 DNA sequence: TGTGCCAGCATCGCGGGGGGGTGGTTGGAGCAGTACTTC.

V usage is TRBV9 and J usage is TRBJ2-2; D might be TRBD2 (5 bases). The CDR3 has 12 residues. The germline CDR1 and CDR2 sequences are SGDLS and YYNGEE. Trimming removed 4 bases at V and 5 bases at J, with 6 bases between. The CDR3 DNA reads TGTGCCAGCAGCTCGGGGACCGGGGAGCTGTTTTTT. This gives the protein CASSSGTGELFF.

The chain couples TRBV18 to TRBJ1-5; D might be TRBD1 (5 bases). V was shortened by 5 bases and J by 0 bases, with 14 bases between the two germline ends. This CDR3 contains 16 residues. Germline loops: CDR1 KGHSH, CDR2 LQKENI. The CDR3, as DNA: TGTGCCAGCTCATCATCTCCGGACACTAGCAATCAGCCCCAGCATTTT. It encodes CASSSSPDTSNQPQHF.

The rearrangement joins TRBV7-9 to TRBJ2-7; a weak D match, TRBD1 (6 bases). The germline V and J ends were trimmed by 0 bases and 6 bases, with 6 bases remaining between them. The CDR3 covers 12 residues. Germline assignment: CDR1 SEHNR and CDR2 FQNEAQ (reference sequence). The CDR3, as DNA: TGTGCCAGCAGCTTAGCAGGGGGCGAGCAGTACTTC. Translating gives CASSLAGGEQYF.

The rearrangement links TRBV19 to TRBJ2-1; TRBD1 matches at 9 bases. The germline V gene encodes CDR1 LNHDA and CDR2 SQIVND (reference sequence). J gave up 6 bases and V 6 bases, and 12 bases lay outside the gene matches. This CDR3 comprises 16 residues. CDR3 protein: CASRIYGDREVNEQFF. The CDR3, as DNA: TGTGCCAGTAGAATATATGGGGACAGGGAGGTCAATGAGCAGTTCTTC.

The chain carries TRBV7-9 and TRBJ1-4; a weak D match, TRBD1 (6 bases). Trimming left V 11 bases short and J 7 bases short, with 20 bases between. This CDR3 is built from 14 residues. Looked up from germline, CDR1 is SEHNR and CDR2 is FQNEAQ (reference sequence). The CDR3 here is CAVEPRGGGEKLFF. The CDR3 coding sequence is TGTGCCGTTGAGCCGAGGGGGGGCGGTGAAAAACTGTTTTTT.

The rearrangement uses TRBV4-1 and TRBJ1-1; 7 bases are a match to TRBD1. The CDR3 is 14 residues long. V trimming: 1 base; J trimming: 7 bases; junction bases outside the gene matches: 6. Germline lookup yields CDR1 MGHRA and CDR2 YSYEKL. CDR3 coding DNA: TGCGCCAGCAGCCAAGGAGGGGGCGCGGGTGAAGCTTTCTTT. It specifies CASSQGGGAGEAFF.

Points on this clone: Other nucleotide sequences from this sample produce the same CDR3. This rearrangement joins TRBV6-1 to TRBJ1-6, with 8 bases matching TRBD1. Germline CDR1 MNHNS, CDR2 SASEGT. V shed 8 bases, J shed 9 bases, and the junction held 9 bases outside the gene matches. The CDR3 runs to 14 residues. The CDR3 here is CASAEPTGVSPLHF. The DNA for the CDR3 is TGTGCCAGCGCTGAGCCGACAGGGGTTTCACCCCTCCACTTT.

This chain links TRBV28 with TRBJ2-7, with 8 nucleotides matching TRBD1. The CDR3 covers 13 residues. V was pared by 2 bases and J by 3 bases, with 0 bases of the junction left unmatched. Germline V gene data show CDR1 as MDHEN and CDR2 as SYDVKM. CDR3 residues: CASSLDRGYEQYF. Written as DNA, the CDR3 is TGTGCCAGCAGTTTAGACAGGGGCTACGAGCAGTACTTC.

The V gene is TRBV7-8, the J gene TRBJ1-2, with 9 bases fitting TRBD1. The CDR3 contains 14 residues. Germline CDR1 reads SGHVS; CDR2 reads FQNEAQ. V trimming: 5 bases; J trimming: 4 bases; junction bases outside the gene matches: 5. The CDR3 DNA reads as TGTGCCAGCAGCCCCGGGACAGGGCCCTATGGCTACACCTTC. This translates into CASSPGTGPYGYTF.

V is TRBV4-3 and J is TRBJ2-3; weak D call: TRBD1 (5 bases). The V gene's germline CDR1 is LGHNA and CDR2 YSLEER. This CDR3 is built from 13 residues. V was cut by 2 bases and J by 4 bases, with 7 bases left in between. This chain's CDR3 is CASSQTGADTQYF. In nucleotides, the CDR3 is TGCGCCAGCAGCCAAACAGGAGCAGATACGCAGTATTTT.

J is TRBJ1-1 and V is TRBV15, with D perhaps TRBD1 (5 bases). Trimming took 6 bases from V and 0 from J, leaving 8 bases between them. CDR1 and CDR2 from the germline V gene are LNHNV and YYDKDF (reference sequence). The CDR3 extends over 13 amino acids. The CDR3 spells CATSDRLNTEAFF. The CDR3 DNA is TGTGCCACCAGTGACAGACTGAACACTGAAGCTTTCTTT.

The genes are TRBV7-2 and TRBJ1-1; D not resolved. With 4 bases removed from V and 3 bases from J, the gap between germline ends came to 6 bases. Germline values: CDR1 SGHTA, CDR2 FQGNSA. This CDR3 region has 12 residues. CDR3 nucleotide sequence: TGTGCCAGCAGCTCAACGGACACTGAAGCTTTCTTT. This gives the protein CASSSTDTEAFF. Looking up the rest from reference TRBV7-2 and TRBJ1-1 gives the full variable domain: GAGVSQSPSNKVTEKGKDVELRCDPISGHTALYWYRQSLGQGLEFLIYFQGNSAPDKSGLPSDRFSAERTGGSVSTLTIQRTQQEDSAVYLCASSSTDTEAFFGQGTRLTVV.

CDR3 sequence reads: CSVEGLQETQYF. The CDR3 DNA follows: TGCAGCGTTGAAGGGCTTCAAGAGACCCAGTACTTC. This sequence joins TRBV29-1 and TRBJ2-5, with unresolved D. Germline V gene data show CDR1 as SQVTM and CDR2 as ANQGSEA. Trimming removed 1 base from V and 2 bases from J, with 5 bases in between. This CDR3 is built from 12 residues. Combining the CDR3 with reference TRBV29-1 and TRBJ2-5 gives the whole variable domain SAVISQKPSRDICQRGTSLTIQCQVDSQVTMMFWYRQQPGQSLTLIATANQGSEATYESGFVIDKFPISRPNLTFSTLTVSNMSPEDSSIYLCSVEGLQETQYFGPGTRLLVL.